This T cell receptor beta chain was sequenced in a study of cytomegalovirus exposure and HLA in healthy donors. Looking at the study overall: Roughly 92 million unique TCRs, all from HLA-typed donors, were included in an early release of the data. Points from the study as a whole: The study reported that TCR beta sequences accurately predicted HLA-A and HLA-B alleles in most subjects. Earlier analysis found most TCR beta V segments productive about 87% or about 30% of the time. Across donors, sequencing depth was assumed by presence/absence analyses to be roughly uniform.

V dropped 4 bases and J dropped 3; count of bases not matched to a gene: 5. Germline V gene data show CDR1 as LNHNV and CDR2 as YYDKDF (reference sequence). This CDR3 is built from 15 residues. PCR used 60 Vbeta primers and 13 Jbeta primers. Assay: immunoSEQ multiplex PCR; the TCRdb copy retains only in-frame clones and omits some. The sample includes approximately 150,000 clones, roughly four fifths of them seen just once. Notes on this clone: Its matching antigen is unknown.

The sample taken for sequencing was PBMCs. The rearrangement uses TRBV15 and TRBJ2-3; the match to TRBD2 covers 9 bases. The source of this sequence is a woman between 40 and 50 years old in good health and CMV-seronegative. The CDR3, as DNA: TGTGCCACCAGCACCTGGCGGGAGGGGACAGATACGCAGTATTTT. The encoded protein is CATSTWREGTDTQYF.